This T cell receptor beta chain was sequenced during a study of identical twins. Regarding this clonotype: Its antigen is not identified.

Study findings and constraints: An excess of low generation probability was shown by twin-shared out-of-frame alpha sequences.

This CDR3 spans 16 amino acids. Germline V gene sequence: CDR1 MDHEN, CDR2 SYDVKM. J was trimmed by 6 bases and V by 10 bases; bases with no gene match: 16. TCRdb reprocessed the 5' RACE reads with MiXCR, giving one entry per CDR3 protein. The table includes hundreds of thousands of distinct CDR3 sequences, around 6% detected once. The sample taken for sequencing was naive T cells sorted from blood. This chain uses TRBV28 with TRBJ2-1; TRBD2 matches 9 bases. This clonotype was obtained from a man younger than 35 in good health. For the CDR3, the DNA is TGTGCCAACTCCCCGGCGGCGGGAGGGGGCCCCAATGAGCAGTTCTTC. This translates into CANSPAAGGGPNEQFF.